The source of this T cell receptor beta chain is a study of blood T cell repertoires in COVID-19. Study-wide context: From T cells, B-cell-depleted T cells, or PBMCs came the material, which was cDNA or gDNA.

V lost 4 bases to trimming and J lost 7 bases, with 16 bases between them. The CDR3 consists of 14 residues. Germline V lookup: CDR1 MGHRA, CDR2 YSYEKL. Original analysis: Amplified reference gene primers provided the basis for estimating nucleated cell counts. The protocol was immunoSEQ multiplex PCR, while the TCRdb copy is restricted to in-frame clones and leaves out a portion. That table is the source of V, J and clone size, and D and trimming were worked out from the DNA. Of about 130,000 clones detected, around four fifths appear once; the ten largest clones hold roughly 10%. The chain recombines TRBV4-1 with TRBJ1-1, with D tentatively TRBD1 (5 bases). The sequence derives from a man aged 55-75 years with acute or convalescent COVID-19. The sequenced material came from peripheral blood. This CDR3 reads CASSPAPGLDEAFF. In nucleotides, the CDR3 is TGCGCCAGCAGCCCCGCCCCAGGGTTGGATGAAGCTTTCTTT.